The 14 T cell receptor beta chains below were found in one sample sequenced in a study of identical twins. TCRdb recomputed calls from the 5' RACE reads with MiXCR, one row per CDR3 protein. Of roughly 220,000 distinct CDR3 sequences listed, 6% to 7% were seen once; the top ten hold less than 15%. These data also featured in a second study, about T cells expressing NK-cell markers.

The sequenced sample was CD8+ T cells sorted from blood. The source of these receptors is a young woman in good health.

In its sample, this clonotype was seen a few times. V gene TRBV9 combines with J gene TRBJ1-6; a weak D match, TRBD1 (6 bases). The length of the CDR3 is 15 residues. Germline V CDR1 and CDR2: SGDLS, YYNGEE. V lost 3 bases and J 7 bases, leaving 14 bases between the germline ends. The CDR3 spells CASSELGQGNSPLHF. The DNA of the CDR3 is TGTGCCAGCAGCGAGTTGGGACAAGGAAATTCACCCCTCCACTTT.

Ten or more counts support this clonotype. The genes are TRBV7-2 and TRBJ2-1, with TRBD2 matching over 7 bases. V lost 3 bases to trimming and J lost 7 bases; unmatched junction nucleotides: 12. The CDR3 runs to 16 residues. From germline, CDR1 is SGHTA and CDR2 FQGNSA. The CDR3 DNA sequence: TGTGCCAGCAGCTTCGTGGGGGGGTTCCTTAGGAATGAGCAGTTCTTC. Translation: CASSFVGGFLRNEQFF. Full variable domain (outside the CDR3, taken from reference TRBV7-2 and TRBJ2-1): GAGVSQSPSNKVTEKGKDVELRCDPISGHTALYWYRQSLGQGLEFLIYFQGNSAPDKSGLPSDRFSAERTGGSVSTLTIQRTQQEDSAVYLCASSFVGGFLRNEQFFGPGTRLTVL.

V gene TRBV5-1 combines with J gene TRBJ2-6; 7 bases align to TRBD2. CDR1 is SGHRS, CDR2 YFSETQ, per germline. The CDR3 runs 18 residues. Trimming at V came to 2 bases and at J to 0 bases, leaving 8 bases not matched to a gene. CDR3 in amino acids: CASSLTSVVISGANVLTF. The DNA of the CDR3 is TGCGCCAGCAGCTTAACTAGCGTGGTAATCTCTGGGGCCAACGTCCTGACTTTC.

This clonotype came up many times. The CDR3 DNA reads as TGCGCCAGCAGCCAGACCGGGACAGCCGTGTACACTGAAGCTTTCTTT. It codes for CASSQTGTAVYTEAFF. This chain connects TRBV4-3 to TRBJ1-1, with 7 bases matching TRBD1. The V gene end was trimmed by 3 bases and the J gene end by 3 bases; junction bases not matched to a gene: 10. The CDR3 runs 16 residues. Germline CDR1 reads LGHNA; CDR2 reads YSLEER.

The CDR3 DNA is TGTGCCTGGAGCAGGGGGTCCTACGAGCAGTACTTC. Encoded protein: CAWSRGSYEQYF. J is TRBJ2-7 and V is TRBV30, with 7 bases fitting TRBD1. After removal of 3 bases from V and 1 base from J, the junction contained 0 bases not matched to a gene. The CDR3 is made up of 12 amino acids. Germline values: CDR1 GTSNPN, CDR2 SVGIG (reference sequence).

A few counts support this clonotype. The rearrangement links TRBV11-2 to TRBJ2-7; a weak D match, TRBD1 (5 bases). CDR3 size: 15 residues. Trimming pared 5 bases from V and 3 bases from J, leaving 17 bases between. From germline, CDR1 is SGHAT and CDR2 FQNNGV. The CDR3 coding sequence is TGTGCCAGCAGCACATTTAAGAAGGGGAACTACGAGCAGTACTTC. The encoded protein is CASSTFKKGNYEQYF.

This clonotype has ten or more counts. The CDR3, as DNA: TGTGCCAGCAGTACTGGGGGAACCACTGAAGCTTTCTTT. Translation: CASSTGGTTEAFF. J is TRBJ1-1 and V is TRBV12-3 or TRBV12-4; D perhaps matches TRBD1 (5 bases). The CDR3 is made up of 13 amino acids. Trimming stripped 5 bases from V and 4 bases from J, with 11 bases between.

The rearrangement uses TRBV2 and TRBJ2-7; 7 bases match TRBD2. Germline V lookup: CDR1 SNHLY, CDR2 FYNNEI. This CDR3 is 17 amino acids long. Unmatched junction bases numbered 11, after V lost 0 bases and J lost 3 bases. Here the CDR3 DNA reads TGTGCCAGCAGTGAAGCGCTTTACGGGAGGCTTGGCTACGAGCAGTACTTC. Its protein product is CASSEALYGRLGYEQYF.

This clonotype was counted between two and nine times. The chain carries TRBV30 and TRBJ2-7, with 8 positions matching TRBD2. V shed 2 bases, J shed 7 bases, and the junction held 10 bases outside the gene matches. Germline V CDR1 and CDR2: GTSNPN, SVGIG (reference sequence). There are 14 residues in the CDR3. CDR3: CAWSTGGISGEQYF. In DNA, the CDR3 is TGTGCCTGGAGTACGGGAGGGATCTCGGGGGAGCAGTACTTC.

The chain carries TRBV7-9 and TRBJ2-7; D unclear. The CDR3 runs to 12 residues. CDR1 and CDR2 from the germline V gene are SEHNR and FQNEAQ (reference sequence). V lost 7 bases, J lost 2 bases, and 9 bases lay in between. CDR3 bases: TGTGCCAGCATCTCTGGGGCCTACGAGCAGTACTTC. Its protein product is CASISGAYEQYF.

The V and J genes are TRBV30 and TRBJ2-3, with D tentatively TRBD2 (5 bases). Germline V gene data show CDR1 as GTSNPN and CDR2 as SVGIG (reference sequence). The CDR3 is 12 residues long. Trimming cost V 2 bases and J 4 bases, with 7 bases left between them. For the CDR3, the DNA is TGTGCCTGGAGTCGGGGTTCAGATACGCAGTATTTT. Its protein is CAWSRGSDTQYF.

This clonotype was picked up many times. V gene TRBV12-3 or TRBV12-4 combines with J gene TRBJ2-2; 8 positions match TRBD2. The CDR3 is 16 residues long. V dropped 6 bases and J dropped 1; count of bases not matched to a gene: 7. The CDR3 DNA reads TGTGCCAGCAGGCCGGCCAGCGGGGGGAACACCGGGGAGCTGTTTTTT. The encoded protein is CASRPASGGNTGELFF.

This sequence joins TRBV5-6 and TRBJ2-1, with D tentatively TRBD2 (5 bases). CDR3 length: 15 residues. Germline CDR1 reads SGHDT; CDR2 reads YYEEEE. Trimming cost V 4 bases and J 2 bases, with 13 bases left between them. The CDR3 loop reads CASSLLGEAYNEQFF. As DNA, the CDR3 is TGTGCCAGCAGCCTACTCGGGGAAGCCTACAATGAGCAGTTCTTC. The full variable domain, rest sourced from reference TRBV5-6 and TRBJ2-1, is DAGVTQSPTHLIKTRGQQVTLRCSPKSGHDTVSWYQQALGQGPQFIFQYYEEEERQRGNFPDRFSGHQFPNYSSELNVNALLLGDSALYLCASSLLGEAYNEQFFGPGTRLTVL.

This clonotype has only a few counts. This chain links TRBV5-6 with TRBJ1-2; no clear D. Germline V gives CDR1 SGHDT, CDR2 YYEEEE. This CDR3 contains 11 residues. Trimming took 0 bases from V and 11 from J, leaving 8 bases between them. CDR3 in DNA: TGTGCCAGCAGCTTGGCTGAAAAGTACACCTTC. It yields the protein CASSLAEKYTF.